The 8 T cell receptor beta chains listed next were all sequenced from one sample in a study of blood T cell repertoires in COVID-19 (dated by TCRdb to 2019 to 2021). Receptors were amplified or captured by the immunoSEQ multiplex PCR assay. Entries here come from immuneACCESS through TCRdb and include only in-frame sequences with V and J called. Some clones fail to appear in such tables; in the studies checked, an unresolved V gene covers under half of the shortfall, and the cause of the remainder is unknown. The sample records some 400,000 clones, around 90% of which are singletons. About 7% of the sample is held by the ten biggest clonotypes. The sequenced sample consisted of peripheral blood. The source of these receptors is a man aged 18 to 30 with active or convalescent COVID-19.

The CDR3 coding sequence is TGCGCCAGCAGGAGCGAGTCGAATGAAAAACTGTTTTTT. Translating it yields CASRSESNEKLFF. The gene calls are TRBV4-3 and TRBJ1-4, with D unresolved. CDR3 size: 13 residues. The V gene lost 6 bases and the J gene lost 5 bases, with 10 bases spanning the gap. Per germline, CDR1 LGHNA and CDR2 YSLEER.

This chain joins TRBV19 and TRBJ1-2; possible D gene TRBD1, 5 bases. Germline CDR1 reads LNHDA; CDR2 reads SQIVND (reference sequence). The CDR3 is 15 residues long. Trimming took off 5 bases at V and 2 bases at J, with 15 bases between the two ends. CDR3 DNA sequence: TGTGCCAGTAGTCCGTCGACAGCCAAAAACTATGGCTACACCTTC. Translating it yields CASSPSTAKNYGYTF. The whole variable domain, remainder taken from reference TRBV19 and TRBJ1-2, is DGGITQSPKYLFRKEGQNVTLSCEQNLNHDAMYWYRQDPGQGLRLIYYSQIVNDFQKGDIAEGYSVSREKKESFPLTVTSAQKNPTAFYLCASSPSTAKNYGYTFGSGTRLTVV.

The chain joins TRBV28 to TRBJ1-3, with a tentative D call TRBD1 (6 bases). The CDR3 spans 15 residues. CDR1 is MDHEN, CDR2 SYDVKM, per germline. Trimming cost V 5 bases and J 4 bases, with 15 bases left between them. The CDR3 DNA sequence: TGTGCCAGCAGTCGACCCGGACAGATCGGAAACACCATATATTTT. Protein: CASSRPGQIGNTIYF.

The genes are TRBV7-9 and TRBJ2-3, with D tentatively TRBD1 (5 bases). Trimming stripped 4 bases from V and 7 bases from J, with 24 bases between. This CDR3 has 17 amino acids. CDR1 and CDR2 (germline): SEHNR, FQNEAQ (reference sequence). CDR3 protein: CASSSNQGMGAPHTQYF. CDR3 coding DNA: TGTGCCAGCAGCTCCAATCAGGGAATGGGTGCACCGCATACGCAGTATTTT.

The rearrangement joins TRBV7-3 to TRBJ2-1, with D possibly matching TRBD1 (6 bases). Germline assignment: CDR1 SGHTA and CDR2 FQGTGA. Trimming took 3 bases from V and 16 from J, leaving 19 bases between them. The CDR3 has 13 amino acids. The CDR3: CASSLSVTGRAFF. The CDR3 DNA is TGTGCCAGCAGCTTGTCCGTGACAGGCCGCGCCTTCTTC.

This chain uses TRBV7-2 with TRBJ2-1, with 15 bases aligning to TRBD2. J lost 4 bases, V lost 7 bases, and 11 bases had no gene match. The CDR3 consists of 18 residues. The V gene's germline CDR1 is SGHTA and CDR2 FQGNSA. The CDR3 here is CASTQAGLAGGQYNEQFF. The CDR3 nucleotides are TGTGCCAGCACCCAGGCGGGACTAGCGGGGGGACAGTACAATGAGCAGTTCTTC. Full variable domain (rest looked up from reference TRBV7-2 and TRBJ2-1): GAGVSQSPSNKVTEKGKDVELRCDPISGHTALYWYRQSLGQGLEFLIYFQGNSAPDKSGLPSDRFSAERTGGSVSTLTIQRTQQEDSAVYLCASTQAGLAGGQYNEQFFGPGTRLTVL.

The chain carries TRBV10-3 and TRBJ2-3; D uncertain. The CDR3 loop spans 12 amino acids. Trimming took off 4 bases at V and 3 bases at J, with 5 bases between the two ends. Germline CDR1 reads ENHRY; CDR2 reads SYGVKD. The CDR3 DNA reads as TGTGCCATCAGTGGAGGAACAGATACGCAGTATTTT. This sequence encodes CAISGGTDTQYF.

The chain's CDR3 is CASSGRDTTGNTIYF. For the CDR3, the DNA is TGTGCCAGCAGCGGAAGGGACACCACTGGAAACACCATATATTTT. V gene TRBV9 combines with J gene TRBJ1-3, with a weak D call TRBD1 (6 bases). Trimming took off 3 bases at V and 2 bases at J, with 12 bases between the two ends. The CDR3 is made up of 15 amino acids. Germline V gene sequence: CDR1 SGDLS, CDR2 YYNGEE.